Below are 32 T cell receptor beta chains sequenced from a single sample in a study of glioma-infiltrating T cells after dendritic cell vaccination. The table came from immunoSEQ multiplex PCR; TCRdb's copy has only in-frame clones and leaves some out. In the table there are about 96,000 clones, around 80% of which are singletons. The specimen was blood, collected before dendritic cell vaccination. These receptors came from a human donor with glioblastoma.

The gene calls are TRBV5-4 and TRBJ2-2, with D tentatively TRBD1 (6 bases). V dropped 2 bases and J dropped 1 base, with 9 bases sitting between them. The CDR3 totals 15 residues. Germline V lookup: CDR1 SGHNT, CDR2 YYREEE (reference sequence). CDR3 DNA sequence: TGTGCCAGCAGCTTACAGGGCGTGAACACCGGGGAGCTGTTTTTT. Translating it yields CASSLQGVNTGELFF.

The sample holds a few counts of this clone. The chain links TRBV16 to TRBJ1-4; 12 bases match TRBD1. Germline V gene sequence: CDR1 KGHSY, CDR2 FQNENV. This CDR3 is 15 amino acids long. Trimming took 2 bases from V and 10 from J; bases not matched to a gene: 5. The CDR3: CASSQTGTGGRKLFF. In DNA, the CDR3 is TGTGCCAGCAGCCAAACCGGGACAGGGGGCAGAAAACTGTTTTTT.

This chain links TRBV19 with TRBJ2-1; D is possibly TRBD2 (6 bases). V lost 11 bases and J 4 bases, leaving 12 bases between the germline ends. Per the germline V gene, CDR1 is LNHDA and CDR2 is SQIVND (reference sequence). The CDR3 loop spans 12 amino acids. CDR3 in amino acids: CAAGDSYNEQFF. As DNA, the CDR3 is TGTGCCGCCGGGGACTCTTACAATGAGCAGTTCTTC.

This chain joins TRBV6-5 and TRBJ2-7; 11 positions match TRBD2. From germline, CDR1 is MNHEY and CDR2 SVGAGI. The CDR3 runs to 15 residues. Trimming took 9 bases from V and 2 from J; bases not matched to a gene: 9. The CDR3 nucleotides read TGTGCCAGTGGGACTAGCGGAGAGGGGGCCTACGAGCAGTACTTC. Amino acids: CASGTSGEGAYEQYF.

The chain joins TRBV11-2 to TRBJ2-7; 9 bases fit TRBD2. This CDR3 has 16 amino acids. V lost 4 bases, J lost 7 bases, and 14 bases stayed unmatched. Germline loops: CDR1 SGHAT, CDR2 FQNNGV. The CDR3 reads CASSSGTSWVSVEQYF. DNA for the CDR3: TGTGCCAGCAGCTCCGGGACTAGCTGGGTGAGTGTGGAGCAGTACTTC.

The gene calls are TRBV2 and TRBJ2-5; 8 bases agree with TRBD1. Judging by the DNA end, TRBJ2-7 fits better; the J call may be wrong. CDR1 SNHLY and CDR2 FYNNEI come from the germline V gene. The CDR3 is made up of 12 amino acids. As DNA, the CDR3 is TGTGCTTCGACAGGGGATTCCTACGAGCAGTACTTC. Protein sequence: CASTGDSYEQYF.

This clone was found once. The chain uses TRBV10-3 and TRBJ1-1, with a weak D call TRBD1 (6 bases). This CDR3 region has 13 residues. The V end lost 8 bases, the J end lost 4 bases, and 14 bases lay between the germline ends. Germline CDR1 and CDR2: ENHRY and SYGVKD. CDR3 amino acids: CAIGSRGGTEAFF. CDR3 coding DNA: TGTGCCATCGGGTCTAGGGGGGGCACTGAAGCTTTCTTT.

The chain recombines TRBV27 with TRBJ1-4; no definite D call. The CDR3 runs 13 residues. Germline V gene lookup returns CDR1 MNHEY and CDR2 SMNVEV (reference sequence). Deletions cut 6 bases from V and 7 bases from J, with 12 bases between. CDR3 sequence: CASRPNRGEKLFF. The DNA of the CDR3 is TGTGCCAGCAGGCCCAATCGGGGTGAAAAACTGTTTTTT.

The CDR3 protein is CASSLGAGGSTDTQYF. In nucleotides, the CDR3 is TGCGCCAGCAGCTTGGGAGCGGGAGGGAGCACAGATACGCAGTATTTT. V is TRBV5-1 and J is TRBJ2-3, with 10 bases that match TRBD2. The V gene's germline CDR1 is SGHRS and CDR2 YFSETQ. V was pared by 0 bases and J by 0 bases, with 1 base of the junction left unmatched. This CDR3 has 16 amino acids.

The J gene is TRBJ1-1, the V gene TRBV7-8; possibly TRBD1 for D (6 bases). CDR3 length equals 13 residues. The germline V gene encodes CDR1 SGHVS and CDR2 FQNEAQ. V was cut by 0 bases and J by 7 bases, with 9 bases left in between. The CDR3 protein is CASSLATGREAFF. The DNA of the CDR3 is TGTGCCAGCAGCTTAGCTACAGGGCGTGAAGCTTTCTTT.

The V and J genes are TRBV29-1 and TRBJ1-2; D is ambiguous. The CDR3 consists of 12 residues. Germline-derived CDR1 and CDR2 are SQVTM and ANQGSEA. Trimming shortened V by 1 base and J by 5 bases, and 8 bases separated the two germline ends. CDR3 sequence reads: CSVEVRGYGYTF. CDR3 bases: TGCAGCGTTGAAGTCCGGGGTTATGGCTACACCTTC.

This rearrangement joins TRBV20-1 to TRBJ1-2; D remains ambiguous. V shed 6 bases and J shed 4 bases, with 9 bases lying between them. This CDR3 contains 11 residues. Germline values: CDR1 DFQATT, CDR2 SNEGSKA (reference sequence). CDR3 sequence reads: CSALLGYGYTF. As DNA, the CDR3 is TGCAGTGCCCTTCTAGGCTATGGCTACACCTTC.

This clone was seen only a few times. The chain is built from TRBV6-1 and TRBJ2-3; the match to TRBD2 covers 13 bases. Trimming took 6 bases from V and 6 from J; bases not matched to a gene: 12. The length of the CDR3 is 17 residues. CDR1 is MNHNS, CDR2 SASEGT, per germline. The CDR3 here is CASREQILAGGLDTQYF. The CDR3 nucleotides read TGTGCCAGCAGAGAACAAATACTAGCGGGAGGGTTGGATACGCAGTATTTT.

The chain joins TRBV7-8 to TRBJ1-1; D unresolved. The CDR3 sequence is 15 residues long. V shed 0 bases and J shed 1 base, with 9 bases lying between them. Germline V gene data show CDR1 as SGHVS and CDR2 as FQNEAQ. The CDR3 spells CASSLAWQKNTEAFF. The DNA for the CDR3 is TGTGCCAGCAGCTTAGCGTGGCAGAAGAACACTGAAGCTTTCTTT. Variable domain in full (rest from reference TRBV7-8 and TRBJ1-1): GAGVSQSPRYKVAKRGQDVALRCDPISGHVSLFWYQQALGQGPEFLTYFQNEAQLDKSGLPSDRFFAERPEGSVSTLKIQRTQQEDSAVYLCASSLAWQKNTEAFFGQGTRLTVV.

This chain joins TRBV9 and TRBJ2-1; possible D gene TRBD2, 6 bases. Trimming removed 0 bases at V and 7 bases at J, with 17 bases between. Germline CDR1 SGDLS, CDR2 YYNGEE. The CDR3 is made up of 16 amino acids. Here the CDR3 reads CASSVATRELGNEQFF. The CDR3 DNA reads TGTGCCAGCAGCGTAGCTACTCGGGAGCTAGGAAATGAGCAGTTCTTC.

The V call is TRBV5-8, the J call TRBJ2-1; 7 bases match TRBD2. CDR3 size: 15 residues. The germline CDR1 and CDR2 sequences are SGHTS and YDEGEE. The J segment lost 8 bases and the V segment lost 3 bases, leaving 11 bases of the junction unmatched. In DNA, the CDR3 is TGTGCCAGCAGCTGGGCGGGGGACCCCAGCTATGAGCAGTTCTTC. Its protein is CASSWAGDPSYEQFF.

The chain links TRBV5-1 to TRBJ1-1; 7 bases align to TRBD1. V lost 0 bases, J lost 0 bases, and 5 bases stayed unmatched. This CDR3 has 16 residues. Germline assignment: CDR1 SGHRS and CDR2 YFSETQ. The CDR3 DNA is TGCGCCAGCAGCTTGGATTTGGGACAGATGAACACTGAAGCTTTCTTT. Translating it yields CASSLDLGQMNTEAFF.

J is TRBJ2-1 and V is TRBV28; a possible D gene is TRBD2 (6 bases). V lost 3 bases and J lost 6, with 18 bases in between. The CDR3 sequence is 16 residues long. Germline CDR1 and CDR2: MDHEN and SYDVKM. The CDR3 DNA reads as TGTGCCAGCAGTTTCTACCCCGGACGCGGGATCAATGAGCAGTTCTTC. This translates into CASSFYPGRGINEQFF.

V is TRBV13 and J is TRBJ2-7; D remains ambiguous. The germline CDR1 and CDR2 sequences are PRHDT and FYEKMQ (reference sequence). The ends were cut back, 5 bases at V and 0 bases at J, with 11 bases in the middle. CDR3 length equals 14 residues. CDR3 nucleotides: TGTGCCAGCAGCAATAAACAGAGCTCCTACGAGCAGTACTTC. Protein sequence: CASSNKQSSYEQYF.

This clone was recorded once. The CDR3 DNA reads as TGCGCCAGCAGCTCGGGAGTGGCGAATACGCAGTATTTT. Protein sequence: CASSSGVANTQYF. This sequence joins TRBV4-1 and TRBJ2-3, with D possibly matching TRBD2 (6 bases). V lost 5 bases, J lost 7 bases, and 13 bases lay in between. Looked up from germline, CDR1 is MGHRA and CDR2 is YSYEKL. The CDR3 sequence is 13 residues long.

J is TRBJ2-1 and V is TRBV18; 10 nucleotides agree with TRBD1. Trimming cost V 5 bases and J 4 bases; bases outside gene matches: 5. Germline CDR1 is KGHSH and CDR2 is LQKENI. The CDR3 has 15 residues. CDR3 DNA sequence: TGTGCCAGCTCAGAAGGGACAGGGGTATACAATGAGCAGTTCTTC. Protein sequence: CASSEGTGVYNEQFF.

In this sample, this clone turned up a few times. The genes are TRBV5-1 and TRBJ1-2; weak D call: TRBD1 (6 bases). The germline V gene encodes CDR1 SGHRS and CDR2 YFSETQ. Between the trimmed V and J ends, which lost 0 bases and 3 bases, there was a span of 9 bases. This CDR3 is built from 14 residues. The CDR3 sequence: CASSLGPGDYGYTF. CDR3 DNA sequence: TGCGCCAGCAGCTTGGGTCCAGGGGACTATGGCTACACCTTC.

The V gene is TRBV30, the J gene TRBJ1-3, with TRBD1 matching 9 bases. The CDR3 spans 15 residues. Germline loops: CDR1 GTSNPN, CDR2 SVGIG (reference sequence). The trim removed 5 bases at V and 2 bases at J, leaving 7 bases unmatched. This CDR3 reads CAWEEQGAAGNTIYF. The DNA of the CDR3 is TGTGCCTGGGAAGAACAGGGGGCGGCTGGAAACACCATATATTTT.

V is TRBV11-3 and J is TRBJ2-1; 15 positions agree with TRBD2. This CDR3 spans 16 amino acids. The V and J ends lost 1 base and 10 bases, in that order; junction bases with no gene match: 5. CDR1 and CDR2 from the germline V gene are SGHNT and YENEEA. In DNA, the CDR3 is TGTGCCAGCAGCTTAGGGGGACTAGCGGGGGGCGCGGAGCAGTTCTTC. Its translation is CASSLGGLAGGAEQFF.

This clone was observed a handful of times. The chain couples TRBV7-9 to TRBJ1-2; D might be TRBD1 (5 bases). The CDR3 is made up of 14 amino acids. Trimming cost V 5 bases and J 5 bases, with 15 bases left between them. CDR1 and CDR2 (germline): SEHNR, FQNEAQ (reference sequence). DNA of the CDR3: TGTGCCAGCAGCCCACGGGCAGGGACTTATGGCTACACCTTC. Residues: CASSPRAGTYGYTF.

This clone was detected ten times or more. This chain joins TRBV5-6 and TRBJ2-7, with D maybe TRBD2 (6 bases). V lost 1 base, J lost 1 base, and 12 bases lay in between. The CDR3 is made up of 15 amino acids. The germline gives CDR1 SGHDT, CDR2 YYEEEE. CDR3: CASSLPPGTSYEQYF. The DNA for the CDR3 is TGTGCCAGCAGCTTGCCGCCCGGGACTTCCTACGAGCAGTACTTC.

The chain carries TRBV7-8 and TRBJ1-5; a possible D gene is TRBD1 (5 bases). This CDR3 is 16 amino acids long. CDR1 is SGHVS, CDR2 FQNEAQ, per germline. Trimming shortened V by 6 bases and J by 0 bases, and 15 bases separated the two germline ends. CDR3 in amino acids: CASSSLGGYSNQPQHF. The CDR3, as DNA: TGTGCCAGCAGTTCCCTGGGGGGATATAGCAATCAGCCCCAGCATTTT.

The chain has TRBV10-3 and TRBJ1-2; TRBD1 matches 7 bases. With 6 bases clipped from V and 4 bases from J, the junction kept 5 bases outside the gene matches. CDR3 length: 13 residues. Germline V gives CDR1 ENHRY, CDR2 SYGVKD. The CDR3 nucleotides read TGTGCCATCAGACCCCAGGGGGGCTATGGCTACACCTTC. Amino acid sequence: CAIRPQGGYGYTF.

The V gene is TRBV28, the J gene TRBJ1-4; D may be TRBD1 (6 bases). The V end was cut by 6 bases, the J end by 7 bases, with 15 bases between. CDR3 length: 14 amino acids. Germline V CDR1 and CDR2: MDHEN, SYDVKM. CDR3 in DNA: TGTGCCAGCAGCCCCGGCGGGGGGCGTGAAAAACTGTTTTTT. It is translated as CASSPGGGREKLFF.

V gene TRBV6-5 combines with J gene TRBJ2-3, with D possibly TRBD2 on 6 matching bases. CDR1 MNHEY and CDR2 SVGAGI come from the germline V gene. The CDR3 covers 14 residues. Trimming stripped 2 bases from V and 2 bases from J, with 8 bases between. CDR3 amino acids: CASSYRDFTDTQYF. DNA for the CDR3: TGTGCCAGCAGTTACAGGGACTTCACAGATACGCAGTATTTT.

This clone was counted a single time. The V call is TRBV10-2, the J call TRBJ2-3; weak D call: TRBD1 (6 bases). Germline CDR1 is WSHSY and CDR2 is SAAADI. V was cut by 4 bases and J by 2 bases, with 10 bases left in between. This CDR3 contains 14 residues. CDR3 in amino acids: CASSARGYTDTQYF. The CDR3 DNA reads TGCGCCAGCAGTGCCAGGGGCTACACAGATACGCAGTATTTT.

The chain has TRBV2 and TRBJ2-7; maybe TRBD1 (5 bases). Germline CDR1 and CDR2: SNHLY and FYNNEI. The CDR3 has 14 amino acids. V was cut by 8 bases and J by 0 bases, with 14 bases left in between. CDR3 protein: CASQVDSYSYEQYF. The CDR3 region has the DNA TGTGCCAGCCAAGTAGACAGTTACTCCTACGAGCAGTACTTC.